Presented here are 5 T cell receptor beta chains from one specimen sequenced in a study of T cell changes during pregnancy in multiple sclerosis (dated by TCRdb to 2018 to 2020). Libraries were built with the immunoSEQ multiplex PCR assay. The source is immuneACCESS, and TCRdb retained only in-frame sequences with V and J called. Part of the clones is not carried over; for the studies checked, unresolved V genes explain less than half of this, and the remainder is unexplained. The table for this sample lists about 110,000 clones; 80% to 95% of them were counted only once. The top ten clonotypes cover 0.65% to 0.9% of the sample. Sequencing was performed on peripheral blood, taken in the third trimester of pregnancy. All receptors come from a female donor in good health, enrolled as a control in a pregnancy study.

The CDR3 reads CASSPDRDRRNEQFF. CDR3 nucleotide sequence: TGTGCCAGCAGCCCCGACAGGGATCGTCGAAATGAGCAGTTCTTC. The rearrangement joins TRBV7-2 to TRBJ2-1; 7 bases are a match to TRBD1. The CDR3 loop spans 15 amino acids. Germline V gives CDR1 SGHTA, CDR2 FQGNSA. J was trimmed by 7 bases and V by 5 bases; bases with no gene match: 11.

The CDR3 loop reads CASSEQGGNYGYTF. CDR3 DNA: TGTGCCAGCAGTGAACAGGGCGGTAACTATGGCTACACCTTC. The chain is built from TRBV2 and TRBJ1-2; weak D call: TRBD1 (5 bases). This CDR3 has 14 residues. V was trimmed by 2 bases and J by 1 base, leaving 8 bases between them. The V gene's germline CDR1 is SNHLY and CDR2 FYNNEI.

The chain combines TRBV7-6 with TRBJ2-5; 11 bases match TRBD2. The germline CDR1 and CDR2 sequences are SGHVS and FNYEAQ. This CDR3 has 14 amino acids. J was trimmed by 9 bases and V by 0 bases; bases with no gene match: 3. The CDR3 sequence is CASSLAIAGGPQYF. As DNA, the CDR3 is TGTGCCAGCAGCTTAGCAATAGCGGGGGGGCCCCAGTACTTC.

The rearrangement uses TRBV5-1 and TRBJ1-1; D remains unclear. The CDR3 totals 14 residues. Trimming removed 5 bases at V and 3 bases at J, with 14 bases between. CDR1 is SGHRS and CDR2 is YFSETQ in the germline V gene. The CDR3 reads CASSPGDRYTEAFF. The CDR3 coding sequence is TGCGCCAGCAGTCCCGGGGATCGGTACACTGAAGCTTTCTTT.

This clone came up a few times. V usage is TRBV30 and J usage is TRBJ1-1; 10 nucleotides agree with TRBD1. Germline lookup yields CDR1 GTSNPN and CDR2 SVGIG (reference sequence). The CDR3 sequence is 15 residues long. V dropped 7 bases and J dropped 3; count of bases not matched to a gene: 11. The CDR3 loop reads CAFRGPGQGDTEAFF. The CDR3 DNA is TGTGCCTTCCGAGGGCCCGGACAGGGGGACACTGAAGCTTTCTTT.